A single sample gave rise to the 27 T cell receptor beta chains below, sequenced in a study of vaccination effects on CD4 cells after COVID-19 (dated by TCRdb to about 2022). The protocol used for the library was the immunoSEQ multiplex PCR assay. TCRdb carries this immuneACCESS record with in-frame sequences only. Its versions omit some clonotypes, under half of them owing to an unresolved V gene in the studies checked, with the rest unexplained. The sample records some 14,000 clones, 76% of which are singletons. 25% of the sample rests with the top ten. To identify antigen-specific CD4+ T cell clonotypes by their expansion, the ViraFEST assay first stimulated PBMC with viral peptide pools and then applied TCR sequencing. After approximately 11 days of culture, CD4+ T cells were isolated with the EasySep CD4+ T cell isolation kit. For these receptors, no antigen is known. Sample: CD4+ T cells from PBMCs cultured with HCoV-229E spike peptides, taken before COVID-19 vaccination. The cell subset or site tag for this specimen amounts to: HCoV-229E spike overlapping peptide pool stimulation. The receptors here all came from a human donor who received a COVID-19 vaccine.

The rearrangement links TRBV5-1 to TRBJ1-6, with 8 bases matching TRBD1. The CDR3 contains 16 residues. The V gene's germline CDR1 is SGHRS and CDR2 YFSETQ. The J segment lost 11 bases and the V segment lost 1 base, leaving 11 bases of the junction unmatched. In DNA, the CDR3 is TGCGCCAGCAGCTTGACTGGACAGGGTGAAAGTGCACCCCTCCACTTT. It encodes CASSLTGQGESAPLHF.

This clone has just one count. The chain carries TRBV15 and TRBJ2-5; D is undetermined. V was clipped by 3 bases and J by 5 bases, with 7 bases between them. The CDR3 sequence is 12 residues long. The germline CDR1 and CDR2 sequences are LNHNV and YYDKDF (reference sequence). The CDR3 nucleotides are TGTGCCACCAGCAGCCATGGGGAGACCCAGTACTTC. Translated, it gives CATSSHGETQYF.

In DNA form, the CDR3 reads TGTGCCAGCAGCCACCGGGACAGGGTTAACATTCAGTACTTC. Protein: CASSHRDRVNIQYF. The chain uses TRBV3-1 (or the pseudogene TRBV3-2) and TRBJ2-4; 9 nucleotides align to TRBD1. CDR1 and CDR2 from the germline V gene are LGHDT and YNNKEL (reference sequence). The V and J ends lost 3 bases and 7 bases, in that order; junction bases with no gene match: 4. The CDR3 consists of 14 residues.

The V gene is TRBV7-9, the J gene TRBJ2-1; TRBD2 might be the D (6 bases). Germline V CDR1 and CDR2: SEHNR, FQNEAQ (reference sequence). The CDR3 covers 16 residues. Trimming pared 2 bases from V and 6 bases from J, leaving 17 bases between. This CDR3 is CASSLPSGLEGNEQFF. In nucleotides, the CDR3 is TGTGCCAGCAGCTTACCCTCGGGACTCGAGGGCAATGAGCAGTTCTTC.

The V and J genes are TRBV7-9 and TRBJ1-1, with 8 nucleotides matching TRBD1. The CDR3 sequence is 11 residues long. Unmatched junction bases numbered 3, after V lost 5 bases and J lost 10 bases. Per the germline V gene, CDR1 is SEHNR and CDR2 is FQNEAQ (reference sequence). The CDR3 DNA sequence: TGTGCCAGCAGCCCCGGGACAGGAGCTTTCTTT. Amino acid sequence: CASSPGTGAFF.

The V and J genes are TRBV6-5 and TRBJ2-2; 11 nucleotides align to TRBD1. The CDR3 runs 15 residues. Germline CDR1 reads MNHEY; CDR2 reads SVGAGI. With V trimmed by 6 bases and J by 5 bases, 5 bases remained unmatched. The chain's CDR3 is CASRDRGRITGELFF. CDR3 DNA sequence: TGTGCCAGCAGGGACAGGGGGCGAATTACCGGGGAGCTGTTTTTT.

V is TRBV12-3 or TRBV12-4 and J is TRBJ2-1, with D tentatively TRBD1 or TRBD2 (6 bases each). Trimming pared 7 bases from V and 6 bases from J, leaving 10 bases between. There are 12 residues in the CDR3. This CDR3 reads CASTKGGNEQFF. The CDR3 nucleotides are TGTGCCAGCACCAAGGGGGGCAATGAGCAGTTCTTC.

This clone was observed a few times. This chain's CDR3 is CAWSGGRSNEKLFF. CDR3 DNA sequence: TGTGCCTGGAGTGGGGGACGAAGTAATGAAAAACTGTTTTTT. This chain connects TRBV30 to TRBJ1-4; weak D call: TRBD1 (5 bases). The CDR3 extends over 14 amino acids. CDR1 is GTSNPN, CDR2 SVGIG, per germline (reference sequence). Trimming took off 1 base at V and 4 bases at J, with 10 bases between the two ends.

The chain couples TRBV10-3 to TRBJ2-1; the D gene is possibly TRBD1 (5 bases). This CDR3 is built from 15 residues. The V gene lost 4 bases and the J gene lost 0 bases, with 10 bases spanning the gap. Germline V CDR1 and CDR2: ENHRY, SYGVKD. CDR3 nucleotide sequence: TGTGCCATCAGTGTTGACGACAGCTCCTACAATGAGCAGTTCTTC. Residues: CAISVDDSSYNEQFF.

The chain combines TRBV29-1 with TRBJ2-1, with D maybe TRBD1 (6 bases). This CDR3 contains 14 residues. V was clipped by 5 bases and J by 0 bases, with 11 bases between them. The germline V gene has CDR1 SQVTM and CDR2 ANQGSEA. As DNA, the CDR3 is TGCAGCGTTTCACCACAGGGCTCCTACAATGAGCAGTTCTTC. Translation: CSVSPQGSYNEQFF.

This sequence joins TRBV1 and TRBJ2-1; the D call TRBD2 from the table was never checked on the DNA. TRBV1 is classified as a pseudogene. This CDR3 contains 20 residues. The chain's CDR3 is CTSSHFEKTSGFGRYNEQFF. CDR3 DNA sequence: TGCACCAGCAGCCACTTTGAGAAGACTAGCGGGTTTGGCCGTTACAATGAGCAGTTCTTC.

This chain links TRBV29-1 with TRBJ2-7; D not resolved. Germline CDR1 is SQVTM and CDR2 is ANQGSEA. Deletions cut 7 bases from V and 3 bases from J, with 16 bases between. This CDR3 has 13 residues. The CDR3 region has the DNA TGCAGCGCTCTCGATCGGCAGATCTACGAGCAGTACTTC. It translates to CSALDRQIYEQYF.

This clone was recorded a few times. The CDR3 here is CASRVRDRYYSNQPQHF. The CDR3 DNA sequence: TGCGCCAGCAGGGTACGGGACAGATACTATAGCAATCAGCCCCAGCATTTT. V is TRBV5-1 and J is TRBJ1-5; 7 positions agree with TRBD1. The ends lost 5 bases at V and 0 bases at J; junction bases unmatched: 11. The CDR3 contains 17 residues. Germline-derived CDR1 and CDR2 are SGHRS and YFSETQ. Drawing the rest from reference TRBV5-1 and TRBJ1-5, the complete variable domain is KAGVTQTPRYLIKTRGQQVTLSCSPISGHRSVSWYQQTPGQGLQFLFEYFSETQRNKGNFPGRFSGRQFSNSRSEMNVSTLELGDSALYLCASRVRDRYYSNQPQHFGDGTRLSIL.

This chain links TRBV6-5 with TRBJ2-5, with 7 nucleotides matching TRBD1. The CDR3 totals 13 residues. V shed 5 bases, J shed 4 bases, and the junction held 4 bases outside the gene matches. Germline lookup yields CDR1 MNHEY and CDR2 SVGAGI. This CDR3 reads CASSRQGVETQYF. CDR3 nucleotides: TGTGCCAGCAGTCGACAGGGTGTAGAGACCCAGTACTTC.

As for this clone: A read error may account for a junction end that differs from germline. This sequence joins TRBV7-7 and TRBJ2-5, with TRBD2 matching 11 bases. Per germline, CDR1 SSHAT and CDR2 FNYEAQ (reference sequence). CDR3 length equals 14 residues. The CDR3, as DNA: TGTGCTAGCAGCCGGACTAGCGGGCAAGAGACCCAGTACTTC. This gives the protein CASSRTSGQETQYF.

The rearrangement links TRBV7-2 to TRBJ2-7, with D possibly being TRBD2 (5 bases). The CDR3 totals 15 residues. Germline V gives CDR1 SGHTA, CDR2 FQGNSA. Between the trimmed V and J ends, which lost 4 bases and 2 bases, there was a span of 15 bases. In nucleotides, the CDR3 is TGTGCCAGCAGCTATCGAAAGGGAGCCACCTACGAGCAGTACTTC. Translating gives CASSYRKGATYEQYF.

The V gene is TRBV6-5, the J gene TRBJ2-2; D gene ambiguous. The CDR3 is 14 amino acids. V was clipped by 4 bases and J by 6 bases, with 12 bases between them. CDR1 and CDR2 (germline): MNHEY, SVGAGI. The CDR3 DNA follows: TGTGCCAGCAGTTCCCACGGGCCCCCCGGGGAGCTGTTTTTT. It codes for CASSSHGPPGELFF.

This chain joins TRBV12-3 or TRBV12-4 and TRBJ2-7, with D uncertain. The CDR3 has 13 residues. Trimming left V 5 bases short and J 0 bases short, with 8 bases between. The chain's CDR3 is CASSRQASYEQYF. For the CDR3, the DNA is TGTGCCAGCAGTCGCCAGGCCTCCTACGAGCAGTACTTC.

This chain uses TRBV28 with TRBJ1-2; D is possibly TRBD1 (5 bases). V lost 2 bases to trimming and J lost 8 bases, with 24 bases between them. The CDR3 runs 17 residues. Germline assignment: CDR1 MDHEN and CDR2 SYDVKM. CDR3 protein: CASSLKGTRRSSGGYTF. The CDR3, as DNA: TGTGCCAGCAGTTTAAAAGGGACCAGAAGAAGTTCGGGAGGCTACACCTTC.

The chain combines TRBV6-9 with TRBJ1-1; 7 nucleotides line up with TRBD1. The CDR3 extends over 16 amino acids. The germline CDR1 and CDR2 sequences are MNHGY and SVAAGI. After removal of 4 bases from V and 5 bases from J, the junction contained 13 bases not matched to a gene. CDR3 bases: TGTGCCAGCAGTTCCCCGACAGGGCCTGGGAAGACTGAAGCTTTCTTT. Protein: CASSSPTGPGKTEAFF.

This clone has a single count. This chain links TRBV11-3 with TRBJ2-1; TRBD2 agrees at 8 bases. This CDR3 has 12 residues. CDR1 and CDR2 (germline): SGHNT, YENEEA. V lost 5 bases, J lost 7 bases, and 1 base stayed unmatched. DNA of the CDR3: TGTGCCAGCAGCCGACTAGCGAATGAGCAGTTCTTC. Protein sequence: CASSRLANEQFF.

This clone was counted only a few times. The chain carries TRBV5-4 and TRBJ2-2; TRBD1 aligns across 8 bases. With V trimmed by 0 bases and J by 6 bases, 7 bases remained unmatched. Looked up from germline, CDR1 is SGHNT and CDR2 is YYREEE (reference sequence). The length of the CDR3 is 16 residues. CDR3 residues: CASSLGTGNSAGELFF. The CDR3 DNA sequence: TGTGCCAGCAGCTTGGGGACAGGGAATTCGGCCGGGGAGCTGTTTTTT. The full variable domain, with the rest looked up from reference TRBV5-4 and TRBJ2-2, is ETGVTQSPTHLIKTRGQQVTLRCSSQSGHNTVSWYQQALGQGPQFIFQYYREEENGRGNFPPRFSGLQFPNYSSELNVNALELDDSALYLCASSLGTGNSAGELFFGEGSRLTVL.

This clone appeared a single time. The rearrangement joins TRBV28 to TRBJ2-2; 10 nucleotides match TRBD2. Germline V gene lookup returns CDR1 MDHEN and CDR2 SYDVKM. The CDR3 totals 15 residues. Trimming removed 5 bases from V and 4 bases from J; junction bases left unmatched: 4. The CDR3 region is CASSGAGGGTGELFF. CDR3 nucleotides: TGTGCCAGCAGTGGAGCGGGGGGGGGCACCGGGGAGCTGTTTTTT.

CDR3 protein: CASSDRGRSTEAFF. CDR3 bases: TGTGCCAGCAGTGACAGGGGTCGTAGTACTGAAGCTTTCTTT. The V gene is TRBV6-2 or TRBV6-3, the J gene TRBJ1-1; TRBD1 agrees at 8 bases. The V gene end was trimmed by 5 bases and the J gene end by 5 bases; junction bases not matched to a gene: 7. CDR1 is MNHEY and CDR2 is SVGEGT in the germline V gene. The CDR3 runs to 14 residues.

This chain uses TRBV5-4 with TRBJ1-4; the D gene is possibly TRBD1 (5 bases). CDR3 length: 15 residues. Per germline, CDR1 SGHNT and CDR2 YYREEE (reference sequence). V lost 0 bases and J 3 bases, leaving 9 bases between the germline ends. In DNA, the CDR3 is TGTGCCAGCAGCTTGGGGCAGGGCTCTAATGAAAAACTGTTTTTT. This codes for CASSLGQGSNEKLFF.

There are a few counts of this clone. The rearrangement uses TRBV18 and TRBJ1-1; a possible D gene is TRBD1 (5 bases). In germline, CDR1 is KGHSH, CDR2 LQKENI. V was cut by 4 bases and J by 3 bases, with 9 bases left in between. The CDR3 contains 13 residues. The CDR3 DNA is TGTGCCAGCTCACAACAGGCAGACACTGAAGCTTTCTTT. Amino acid sequence: CASSQQADTEAFF.

The genes are TRBV5-1 and TRBJ2-1, with a tentative D call TRBD2 (7 bases). The germline V and J ends were trimmed by 0 bases and 5 bases, with 12 bases remaining between them. Germline CDR1 is SGHRS and CDR2 is YFSETQ. The CDR3 runs to 15 residues. The CDR3 DNA reads TGCGCCAGCAGCTTGGTGGGGGGGCGGAACAATGAGCAGTTCTTC. This gives the protein CASSLVGGRNNEQFF.